These T cell receptor beta chains were read from a single sample in a study of cytomegalovirus exposure and HLA in healthy donors. Clones were sequenced by immunoSEQ multiplex PCR, and TCRdb holds only the in-frame ones, with some missing. The data show a few hundred thousand clones, under 85% seen once. Material: PBMCs. The receptors were sampled from a woman aged 50 to 60 in good health and CMV-seropositive. The CDR3 runs from the conserved cysteine through the conserved F or W. The D gene is left open where the match is weak. The size entry is marked missing in some rows and otherwise reads once, few, many or a size class.

J | D | V | size | DNA | CDR3
TRBJ1-4 | NA | TRBV19 | NA | TGTGCCAGTAGTGTATACTTCGAGGGTACTAATGAAAAACTGTTTTTT | CASSVYFEGTNEKLFF
TRBJ1-1 | TRBD1 | TRBV7-2 | NA | TGTGCCAGCAGTGGGACAGGGGGCAACACTGAAGCTTTCTTT | CASSGTGGNTEAFF
TRBJ1-1 | NA | TRBV6-1 | few | TGTGCCAGCAGTGATATTCCAAGCGGGGGAGCTTTCTTT | CASSDIPSGGAFF
TRBJ2-5 | NA | TRBV2 | NA | TGTGCCAGCAACAGACAGGGTCGGGGGGAGACCCAGTACTTC | CASNRQGRGETQYF
TRBJ2-3 | TRBD1 | TRBV7-9 | NA | TGTGCCAGCAGCTCCCCCGGGACAGACATATCAGATACGCAGTATTTT | CASSSPGTDISDTQYF
TRBJ2-5 | NA | TRBV27 | NA | TGTGCCAGCAGTTTGGCCAGGGGAGAGACCCAGTACTTC | CASSLARGETQYF
TRBJ1-1 | TRBD1 | TRBV7-8 | once | TGTGCCAGCAGCTTAGCTACAGGGGGCGGCACTGAAGCTTTCTTT | CASSLATGGGTEAFF
TRBJ1-2 | TRBD1 | TRBV5-6 | once | TGTGCCAGCTTGTTCCGGACAGGGGGCGCAGCTCTCTATGGCTACACCTTC | CASLFRTGGAALYGYTF
TRBJ2-5 | TRBD1 | TRBV10-2 | NA | TGCGCCAGCAGTGAACGGACAGGGCTAGAGACCCAGTACTTC | CASSERTGLETQYF
TRBJ2-5 | TRBD2 | TRBV2 | few | TGTGCCAGCAGTGAATGGACTAGCGGGGGCCAAGAGACCCAGTACTTC | CASSEWTSGGQETQYF
TRBJ2-7 | NA | TRBV18 | many | TGTGCCAGCTCACTGCAGGGCTACGAGCAGTACTTC | CASSLQGYEQYF
TRBJ1-1 | TRBD1 | TRBV28 | NA | TGTGCCAGCACAACCTCAGGGGGCGCGGACACTGAAGCTTTCTTT | CASTTSGGADTEAFF
TRBJ1-2 | TRBD1 | TRBV6-5 | NA | TGTGCCAGCAGTTATAATTCAGGGACAGCAAGCGGCTACACCTTC | CASSYNSGTASGYTF
TRBJ2-3 | TRBD2 | TRBV15 | NA | TGTGCCACCAGCAAGGGGGGACTAGGGTTAGATACGCAGTATTTT | CATSKGGLGLDTQYF
TRBJ1-2 | NA | TRBV5-5 | NA | TGTGCCAGCAGCTTGGACAGGTCTAGGGTAACCTTC | CASSLDRSRVTF
TRBJ2-1 | NA | TRBV7-9 | NA | TGTGCCAGCAGCCCCCGGGAGGGGGCCGGAGATGAGCAGTTCTTC | CASSPREGAGDEQFF
TRBJ1-2 | TRBD1 | TRBV5-1 | NA | TGCGCCAGCAGCTTGGGAGGGGGCGCGAACTATGGCTACACCTTC | CASSLGGGANYGYTF
TRBJ2-7 | NA | TRBV9 | NA | TGTGCCAGCAGCGTAGGCTATAGGAGTCCCTACGAGCAGTACTTC | CASSVGYRSPYEQYF
TRBJ2-4 | NA | TRBV9 | NA | TGTGCCAGCAGCATCGGCAGTCAACGGGAGTACGCCAAAAACATTCAGTACTTC | CASSIGSQREYAKNIQYF
TRBJ2-7 | TRBD1 | TRBV29-1 | once | TGCAGCGTCGGGACAGCCTACGAGCAGTACTTC | CSVGTAYEQYF
TRBJ1-1 | NA | TRBV6-6 | NA | TGTGCCAGCAGTTTGGACATAGGGAATACTGAAGCTTTCTTT | CASSLDIGNTEAFF
TRBJ2-5 | TRBD1 | TRBV7-9 | NA | TGTGCCAGCAGAATGACAGGGGCCAAAGAGACCCAGTACTTC | CASRMTGAKETQYF
TRBJ1-6 | NA | TRBV7-9 | NA | TGTGCCAGCAGCTCGCCTGGGGGCCAGAATTCACCCCTCCACTTT | CASSSPGGQNSPLHF
TRBJ2-5 | TRBD2 | TRBV10-3 | NA | TGTGCCATCAGTGAAGGAAGCGGGGGAGGGCGAGAGACCCAGTACTTC | CAISEGSGGGRETQYF
TRBJ1-6 | NA | TRBV10-3 | NA | TGTGCCATCAGTGAGTCAGGGGAAAACTCACCCCTCCACTTT | CAISESGENSPLHF